The 31 T cell receptor beta chains reported below all come from one sample, sequenced in a study of T cells in Graves' hyperthyroidism and ophthalmopathy. It was RNA transcripts that yielded the amplified TCR beta CDR3 regions. TCR CDR3 underwent first-round RT-PCR with the HTBI primer set. TCRdb ran MiXCR on the multiplex PCR reads and lists one entry per CDR3 protein. The sample lists 500,000 to 650,000 distinct CDR3 sequences, approximately 20% occurring once. The specimen sequenced was blood. The origin of the receptors is a middle-aged man with Graves' ophthalmopathy.

Ten or more counts support this clonotype. The chain uses TRBV7-2 and TRBJ2-3; 7 bases are shared with TRBD1. The V and J ends lost 4 bases and 5 bases, in that order; junction bases with no gene match: 3. Germline CDR1 reads SGHTA; CDR2 reads FQGNSA. CDR3 length: 13 residues. The CDR3: CASSWDSRDTQYF. In DNA, the CDR3 is TGTGCCAGCAGCTGGGACAGTCGAGATACGCAGTATTTT. The whole variable domain, filled in from reference TRBV7-2 and TRBJ2-3, reads GAGVSQSPSNKVTEKGKDVELRCDPISGHTALYWYRQSLGQGLEFLIYFQGNSAPDKSGLPSDRFSAERTGGSVSTLTIQRTQQEDSAVYLCASSWDSRDTQYFGPGTRLTVL.

This clonotype was observed at least ten times. The chain carries TRBV28 and TRBJ2-7; D is tentatively TRBD1 or TRBD2 (6 bases each). The germline V and J ends were trimmed by 10 bases and 3 bases, with 16 bases remaining between them. CDR3 size: 13 residues. CDR1 and CDR2 from the germline V gene are MDHEN and SYDVKM. DNA for the CDR3: TGTGCCACCTCAGGGGCGGGATACTACGAGCAGTACTTC. This codes for CATSGAGYYEQYF. Together with reference TRBV28 and TRBJ2-7, the CDR3 gives the full variable domain: DVKVTQSSRYLVKRTGEKVFLECVQDMDHENMFWYRQDPGLGLRLIYFSYDVKMKEKGDIPEGYSVSREKKERFSLILESASTNQTSMYLCATSGAGYYEQYFGPGTRLTVT.

This clonotype was seen repeatedly, ten times or more. This chain links TRBV14 with TRBJ2-3, with 7 nucleotides matching TRBD2. J lost 1 base, V lost 5 bases, and 6 bases had no gene match. Germline V gives CDR1 SGHDN, CDR2 FVKESK. The CDR3 runs 15 residues. CDR3 in amino acids: CASSGLEGRTDTQYF. The CDR3, as DNA: TGTGCCAGCAGCGGACTAGAAGGGCGCACAGATACGCAGTATTTT.

This sequence joins TRBV6-1 and TRBJ2-2; possibly TRBD1 for D (6 bases). Germline loops: CDR1 MNHNS, CDR2 SASEGT. This CDR3 spans 15 amino acids. V was pared by 10 bases and J by 0 bases, with 15 bases between. The CDR3 DNA is TGTGCCACTCGGGGACAAGGGGCGAACACCGGGGAGCTGTTTTTT. Protein: CATRGQGANTGELFF.

In the case of this clonotype: The final CDR3 position lacks the conserved phenylalanine or tryptophan, pointing to a likely read error. For the CDR3, the DNA is TGTGCCAGCAGCCCCCAGGGGATTGGCTACGAGCAGTACCTC. It is translated as CASSPQGIGYEQYL. The rearrangement links TRBV7-9 to TRBJ2-7; TRBD1 might be the D (6 bases). This CDR3 is built from 14 residues. Per the germline V gene, CDR1 is SEHNR and CDR2 is FQNEAQ (reference sequence). Trimming removed 5 bases at V and 3 bases at J, with 14 bases between.

In this sample, this clonotype turned up many times. The chain employs TRBV18 and TRBJ2-5; the D is unclear. The V end lost 2 bases, the J end lost 4 bases, and 11 bases lay between the germline ends. This CDR3 comprises 14 residues. In germline, CDR1 is KGHSH, CDR2 LQKENI. CDR3 in DNA: TGTGCCAGCTCACCAGGACCGGAGAGAGAGACCCAGTACTTC. This translates into CASSPGPERETQYF.

This clonotype showed up many times. The chain recombines TRBV6-2 or TRBV6-3 with TRBJ2-7, with D uncertain. The CDR3 runs 13 residues. CDR1 is MNHEY, CDR2 SVGEGT, per germline. Trimming pared 2 bases from V and 2 bases from J, leaving 7 bases between. The CDR3 loop reads CASSYDPPYEQYF. In nucleotides, the CDR3 is TGTGCCAGCAGTTACGACCCACCCTACGAGCAGTACTTC.

This sequence joins TRBV20-1 and TRBJ2-7; weak D call: TRBD2 (5 bases). Trimming removed 5 bases from V and 3 bases from J, with 17 bases in between. CDR3 length: 14 residues. Germline CDR1 is DFQATT and CDR2 is SNEGSKA (reference sequence). DNA of the CDR3: TGCAGTGCTGTTAACCACGGGAATTACTACGAGCAGTACTTC. Protein product: CSAVNHGNYYEQYF.

This clonotype has just a few counts. The chain uses TRBV5-5 and TRBJ1-5; D is possibly TRBD1 (5 bases). The CDR3 consists of 17 residues. The ends were cut back, 4 bases at V and 0 bases at J, with 17 bases in the middle. The germline gives CDR1 SGHKS, CDR2 YYEKEE (reference sequence). The CDR3 coding sequence is TGTGCCAGCAGCCCCGGACACCTAAGGGCTAGCAATCAGCCCCAGCATTTT. This gives the protein CASSPGHLRASNQPQHF.

This clonotype was recorded at least ten times. The CDR3 coding sequence is TGTGCCAGCAGCTTTACAAATGAGCAGTTCTTC. Protein product: CASSFTNEQFF. The chain has TRBV11-2 and TRBJ2-1; no firm D call. The V gene's germline CDR1 is SGHAT and CDR2 FQNNGV. V was trimmed by 3 bases and J by 7 bases, leaving 4 bases between them. The CDR3 contains 11 residues.

Only a few counts were recorded for this clonotype. The rearrangement links TRBV5-8 to TRBJ2-3; tentatively, D is TRBD1 or TRBD2 (5 bases each). The CDR3 contains 14 residues. Germline CDR1 is SGHTS and CDR2 is YDEGEE. Trimming shortened V by 9 bases and J by 3 bases, and 17 bases separated the two germline ends. The CDR3 is CATTRGVATDTQYF. CDR3 nucleotides: TGTGCCACCACCCGGGGCGTTGCTACAGATACGCAGTATTTT.

The chain employs TRBV3-1 and TRBJ2-1; 10 positions agree with TRBD2. CDR1 is LGHDT and CDR2 is YNNKEL in the germline V gene (reference sequence). Unmatched junction bases numbered 14, after V lost 6 bases and J lost 9 bases. There are 16 residues in the CDR3. CDR3 in amino acids: CASSPFVAGGDSEQFF. The CDR3 bases are TGTGCCAGCAGTCCCTTTGTAGCGGGGGGCGACAGTGAGCAGTTCTTC.

This clonotype was picked up a small number of times. The chain employs TRBV5-1 and TRBJ2-5; the match to TRBD1 covers 9 bases. The CDR3 has 16 residues. Looked up from germline, CDR1 is SGHRS and CDR2 is YFSETQ. V shed 3 bases and J 6 bases; nucleotides not matched to a gene: 12. CDR3 loop: CASSSTGQGPGKTQYF. The CDR3 DNA sequence: TGCGCCAGCAGCTCAACGGGACAGGGTCCGGGAAAGACCCAGTACTTC.

In its sample, this clonotype was seen many times. The chain has TRBV15 and TRBJ1-1, with 10 bases lining up with TRBD1. CDR3 size: 14 residues. Germline lookup yields CDR1 LNHNV and CDR2 YYDKDF (reference sequence). Germline trimming cut 3 bases from V and 3 bases from J; bases unmatched to any gene: 1. The CDR3: CATSRDRGDTEAFF. The DNA for the CDR3 is TGTGCCACCAGCAGGGACAGGGGGGACACTGAAGCTTTCTTT.

This clonotype was found a few times. The V and J genes are TRBV2 and TRBJ2-5; D not resolved. V gave up 5 bases and J gave up 5 bases, with 6 bases separating them. The CDR3 contains 11 residues. Looked up from germline, CDR1 is SNHLY and CDR2 is FYNNEI. CDR3 nucleotide sequence: TGTGCCAGCAGTATTTTCGAGACCCAGTACTTC. Protein sequence: CASSIFETQYF.

A word on this clonotype: A read error is possible here, since a much larger clone lies one base away. The gene calls are TRBV30 and TRBJ2-2, with TRBD2 matching over 8 bases. CDR1 and CDR2 (germline): GTSNPN, SVGIG (reference sequence). This CDR3 comprises 14 residues. This chain's CDR3 is CAWRLAANTGKLFF. The CDR3 DNA follows: TGTGCCTGGAGACTAGCGGCGAACACCGGGAAGCTGTTTTTT. The variable domain in full, completed from reference TRBV30 and TRBJ2-2, reads SQTIHQWPATLVQPVGSPLSLECTVEGTSNPNLYWYRQAAGRGLQLLFYSVGIGQISSEVPQNLSASRPQDRQFILSSKKLLLSDSGFYLCAWRLAANTGKLFFGEGSRLTVL.

The chain has TRBV30 and TRBJ2-7; D gene ambiguous. V shed 3 bases and J shed 4 bases, with 16 bases lying between them. Germline loops: CDR1 GTSNPN, CDR2 SVGIG (reference sequence). The CDR3 consists of 14 residues. The chain's CDR3 is CAWSPSLELYEQYF. CDR3 DNA: TGTGCCTGGAGCCCTTCCCTGGAGCTTTACGAGCAGTACTTC.

V usage is TRBV20-1 and J usage is TRBJ2-1; TRBD2 matches 12 bases. V lost 1 base, J lost 7 bases, and 8 bases stayed unmatched. Germline V gene sequence: CDR1 DFQATT, CDR2 SNEGSKA (reference sequence). This CDR3 is 16 amino acids long. The CDR3 region has the DNA TGCAGTGCTAGAGGGCGCACTAGCGGGGGGCTGAATGAGCAGTTCTTC. Protein: CSARGRTSGGLNEQFF.

The rearrangement links TRBV11-2 to TRBJ1-5; 7 bases agree with TRBD1. CDR3 length: 15 residues. The germline gives CDR1 SGHAT, CDR2 FQNNGV. V lost 2 bases to trimming and J lost 2 bases; unmatched junction nucleotides: 3. For the CDR3, the DNA is TGTGCCAGCAGCTTATACAGGGGTGGCAATCAGCCCCAGCATTTT. Protein sequence: CASSLYRGGNQPQHF.

The gene calls are TRBV10-3 and TRBJ1-2; D gene uncertain. The CDR3 has 16 residues. The V end was cut by 7 bases, the J end by 3 bases, with 21 bases between. Germline CDR1 and CDR2: ENHRY and SYGVKD. CDR3: CAIKNPYLLVDYGYTF. The DNA of the CDR3 is TGTGCCATCAAGAATCCATACCTCCTTGTGGACTATGGCTACACCTTC.

Turning to this clonotype: One end of the junction varies from germline; a read error may be responsible. This sequence joins TRBV3-1 and TRBJ1-1; D unclear. In germline, CDR1 is LGHDT, CDR2 YNNKEL (reference sequence). The CDR3 sequence is 12 residues long. The CDR3 reads CVSTRAGTEAFF. The DNA of the CDR3 is TGTGTCAGCACGCGGGCGGGCACTGAAGCTTTCTTT.

This clonotype was recorded many times. The chain is built from TRBV7-2 and TRBJ1-2, with D possibly matching TRBD1 (5 bases). CDR1 and CDR2 (germline): SGHTA, FQGNSA. The CDR3 loop spans 14 amino acids. V lost 1 base and J lost 12, with 18 bases in between. This chain's CDR3 is CASSLGGTDSFHTF. The DNA for the CDR3 is TGTGCCAGCAGCTTAGGGGGGACTGACTCTTTTCACACCTTC. Drawing the rest from reference TRBV7-2 and TRBJ1-2, the complete variable domain is GAGVSQSPSNKVTEKGKDVELRCDPISGHTALYWYRQSLGQGLEFLIYFQGNSAPDKSGLPSDRFSAERTGGSVSTLTIQRTQQEDSAVYLCASSLGGTDSFHTFGSGTRLTVV.

V is TRBV18 and J is TRBJ2-1; D is possibly TRBD1 or TRBD2 (6 bases each). Germline-derived CDR1 and CDR2 are KGHSH and LQKENI. The CDR3 consists of 14 residues. Trimming pared 8 bases from V and 4 bases from J, leaving 15 bases between. CDR3 bases: TGTGCCAGCCTCTCAGGGGACTTTTACAATGAGCAGTTCTTC. This translates into CASLSGDFYNEQFF.

This chain uses TRBV7-9 with TRBJ2-5; D call uncertain. CDR1 is SEHNR, CDR2 FQNEAQ, per germline (reference sequence). The ends were cut back, 4 bases at V and 14 bases at J, with 20 bases in the middle. This CDR3 is built from 13 residues. For the CDR3, the DNA is TGTGCCAGCAGCTCCTGGGGAAGTACCGGGCCCTACTTC. Amino acids: CASSSWGSTGPYF.

The rearrangement joins TRBV19 to TRBJ2-2; 9 nucleotides line up with TRBD2. The CDR3 extends over 16 amino acids. In germline, CDR1 is LNHDA, CDR2 SQIVND (reference sequence). Trimming removed 5 bases from V and 6 bases from J; junction bases left unmatched: 10. CDR3 in DNA: TGTGCCAGTAGTCCGGGCCGCGGGAGGGTGGCCGGGGAGCTGTTTTTT. Translating gives CASSPGRGRVAGELFF. Using reference TRBV19 and TRBJ2-2 for the parts outside the CDR3, the full variable domain is DGGITQSPKYLFRKEGQNVTLSCEQNLNHDAMYWYRQDPGQGLRLIYYSQIVNDFQKGDIAEGYSVSREKKESFPLTVTSAQKNPTAFYLCASSPGRGRVAGELFFGEGSRLTVL.

This clonotype has ten or more counts. The chain employs TRBV2 and TRBJ1-4; TRBD1 matches at 7 bases. The CDR3 totals 14 residues. J gave up 6 bases and V 3 bases, and 4 bases lay outside the gene matches. Per germline, CDR1 SNHLY and CDR2 FYNNEI. CDR3 in amino acids: CASSEGQPDEKLFF. The DNA for the CDR3 is TGTGCCAGCAGTGAGGGACAGCCCGATGAAAAACTGTTTTTT.

There are many counts of this clonotype. The chain carries TRBV27 and TRBJ1-2; TRBD1 agrees at 7 bases. Germline V CDR1 and CDR2: MNHEY, SMNVEV (reference sequence). The CDR3 extends over 14 amino acids. J lost 3 bases, V lost 0 bases, and 1 base had no gene match. The CDR3 sequence is CASSLSGGYYGYTF. In DNA form, the CDR3 reads TGTGCCAGCAGTTTATCAGGGGGCTACTATGGCTACACCTTC.

This clonotype was observed many times. V gene TRBV13 combines with J gene TRBJ2-5, with TRBD2 matching 13 bases. V shed 1 base and J 5 bases; nucleotides not matched to a gene: 13. Germline loops: CDR1 PRHDT, CDR2 FYEKMQ (reference sequence). The CDR3 is 19 amino acids. In nucleotides, the CDR3 is TGTGCCAGCAGCTTAGAGGGTCCACTAGCGGGAGGGCCAAAGGAGACCCAGTACTTC. Its translation is CASSLEGPLAGGPKETQYF. Complete variable domain (other parts from reference TRBV13 and TRBJ2-5): AAGVIQSPRHLIKEKRETATLKCYPIPRHDTVYWYQQGPGQDPQFLISFYEKMQSDKGSIPDRFSAQQFSDYHSELNMSSLELGDSALYFCASSLEGPLAGGPKETQYFGPGTRLLVL.

This clonotype has just a few counts. This chain links TRBV5-1 with TRBJ2-1; no clear D gene. Trimming removed 4 bases at V and 7 bases at J, with 18 bases between. The CDR3 has 15 residues. The germline V gene encodes CDR1 SGHRS and CDR2 YFSETQ. The CDR3 DNA sequence: TGCGCCAGCAGCATAGACTCCCCCACGTTAAATGAGCAGTTCTTC. It translates to CASSIDSPTLNEQFF.

J is TRBJ2-7 and V is TRBV7-2; the match to TRBD2 covers 15 bases. Germline V gene sequence: CDR1 SGHTA, CDR2 FQGNSA. The V segment lost 1 base and the J segment 5 bases; nucleotides outside the gene matches: 12. The CDR3 consists of 19 residues. The DNA of the CDR3 is TGTGCCAGCAGCTTAGTAGGGTCGGGGACTAGCGGGAGGTACAACGAGCAGTACTTC. It codes for CASSLVGSGTSGRYNEQYF.

This clonotype was detected many times. This sequence joins TRBV3-1 and TRBJ1-2; D remains unclear. The CDR3 spans 14 residues. V gave up 0 bases and J gave up 6 bases, with 11 bases separating them. CDR1 is LGHDT, CDR2 YNNKEL, per germline (reference sequence). The CDR3 DNA is TGTGCCAGCAGCCAAGATGCCAACGCCCATGGCTACACCTTC. Its translation is CASSQDANAHGYTF. Filled out from reference TRBV3-1 and TRBJ1-2, the complete variable domain reads DTAVSQTPKYLVTQMGNDKSIKCEQNLGHDTMYWYKQDSKKFLKIMFSYNNKELIINETVPNRFSPKSPDKAHLNLHINSLELGDSAVYFCASSQDANAHGYTFGSGTRLTVV.